One and the same sample provided the 25 T cell receptor beta chains below, sequenced in a study of cytomegalovirus exposure and HLA in healthy donors. PCR amplification relied on 60 Vbeta primers (plus 13 Jbeta primers). Here immunoSEQ multiplex PCR was the method, and the copy in TCRdb shows in-frame clones only, minus some. Among some 89,000 clones, around 85% were seen once, and the ten largest hold over 7%. Sequenced: PBMCs. Every receptor here comes from a man in his forties or fifties in good health and CMV-seropositive.

The V and J genes are TRBV5-6 and TRBJ1-6; TRBD1 might be the D (6 bases). Between the trimmed V and J ends, which lost 0 bases and 2 bases, there was a span of 12 bases. This CDR3 spans 17 amino acids. CDR1 is SGHDT and CDR2 is YYEEEE in the germline V gene. In DNA, the CDR3 is TGTGCCAGCAGCTTGGATAGGGGGTATGCCTATAATTCACCCCTCCACTTT. Amino acids: CASSLDRGYAYNSPLHF.

The chain is built from TRBV5-1 and TRBJ1-1, with a weak D call TRBD1 (6 bases). This CDR3 is 17 amino acids long. The V and J ends lost 0 bases and 0 bases respectively, with 15 bases between them. Per the germline V gene, CDR1 is SGHRS and CDR2 is YFSETQ. In DNA, the CDR3 is TGCGCCAGCAGCTTGGGACAGGATCCACCTTTGAACACTGAAGCTTTCTTT. It translates to CASSLGQDPPLNTEAFF. The entire variable domain, with the rest obtained from reference TRBV5-1 and TRBJ1-1, is as follows: KAGVTQTPRYLIKTRGQQVTLSCSPISGHRSVSWYQQTPGQGLQFLFEYFSETQRNKGNFPGRFSGRQFSNSRSEMNVSTLELGDSALYLCASSLGQDPPLNTEAFFGQGTRLTVV.

The J gene is TRBJ2-1, the V gene TRBV7-3; the D gene is possibly TRBD1 (5 bases). The CDR3 has 14 amino acids. V dropped 0 bases and J dropped 5 bases, with 8 bases sitting between them. Germline V gene lookup returns CDR1 SGHTA and CDR2 FQGTGA. CDR3 DNA: TGTGCCAGCAGCTTAACGGACACGAACAATGAGCAGTTCTTC. Its translation: CASSLTDTNNEQFF.

The genes are TRBV5-1 and TRBJ2-5, with D possibly matching TRBD1 (6 bases). This CDR3 is 15 amino acids long. Trimming pared 3 bases from V and 3 bases from J, leaving 15 bases between. Germline V gene sequence: CDR1 SGHRS, CDR2 YFSETQ. CDR3 DNA: TGCGCCAGCAGCTGGGACAAAGGGTCGAAAGAGACCCAGTACTTC. It specifies CASSWDKGSKETQYF.

The chain uses TRBV30 and TRBJ2-3; TRBD2 matches 11 bases. The germline V gene encodes CDR1 GTSNPN and CDR2 SVGIG (reference sequence). The CDR3 runs to 14 residues. Losses at the gene ends were 3 bases for V and 2 bases for J; bases not matched to a gene: 1. The CDR3 here is CAWRLAGVTDTQYF. The CDR3 DNA sequence: TGTGCCTGGAGACTAGCGGGGGTCACAGATACGCAGTATTTT.

The chain carries TRBV6-4 and TRBJ1-4, with D unresolved. With 2 bases removed from V and 7 bases from J, the gap between germline ends came to 8 bases. The CDR3 length is 13 residues. Looked up from germline, CDR1 is MRHNA and CDR2 is SNTAGT. CDR3 in DNA: TGTGCCAGCAGTGACACTTACGGTGAAAAACTGTTTTTT. The encoded protein is CASSDTYGEKLFF.

The V call is TRBV6-1, the J call TRBJ2-1; TRBD2 aligns across 7 bases. J lost 3 bases, V lost 7 bases, and 6 bases had no gene match. The CDR3 consists of 14 residues. The germline gives CDR1 MNHNS, CDR2 SASEGT. The CDR3 spells CASTPGLRYNEQFF. CDR3 coding DNA: TGTGCCAGCACTCCGGGACTACGCTACAATGAGCAGTTCTTC.

The genes are TRBV5-1 and TRBJ1-6; TRBD1 matches 7 bases. The ends lost 6 bases at V and 5 bases at J; junction bases unmatched: 8. Germline V gene sequence: CDR1 SGHRS, CDR2 YFSETQ. CDR3 length equals 15 residues. CDR3 in amino acids: CASTPDRTDNSPLHF. Written as DNA, the CDR3 is TGCGCCAGCACCCCGGACAGGACGGATAATTCACCCCTCCACTTT.

The rearrangement links TRBV2 to TRBJ2-2; the match to TRBD1 covers 9 bases. Germline assignment: CDR1 SNHLY and CDR2 FYNNEI. This CDR3 is built from 14 residues. Unmatched junction bases numbered 0, after V lost 6 bases and J lost 1 base. CDR3 loop: CASRGQGNTGELFF. CDR3 nucleotides: TGTGCCAGCAGGGGACAGGGGAACACCGGGGAGCTGTTTTTT.

The chain uses TRBV5-6 and TRBJ1-2, with TRBD1 matching 8 bases. This CDR3 comprises 17 residues. V shed 3 bases and J 0 bases; nucleotides not matched to a gene: 10. Germline V lookup: CDR1 SGHDT, CDR2 YYEEEE. The CDR3 loop is CASSSRRDRRSNYGYTF. The CDR3 DNA reads TGTGCCAGCAGCTCACGCCGGGACAGGCGATCTAACTATGGCTACACCTTC.

J is TRBJ2-5 and V is TRBV5-1; TRBD2 aligns across 8 bases. J lost 5 bases, V lost 4 bases, and 7 bases had no gene match. The germline CDR1 and CDR2 sequences are SGHRS and YFSETQ. The CDR3 runs 14 residues. CDR3 nucleotide sequence: TGCGCCAGCAGCGATGGACTAGCCGGGGAGACCCAGTACTTC. Translation gives CASSDGLAGETQYF.

The chain has TRBV14 and TRBJ2-4, with 8 bases that match TRBD1. Germline V gene lookup returns CDR1 SGHDN and CDR2 FVKESK. The length of the CDR3 is 17 residues. Germline trimming cut 6 bases from V and 7 bases from J; bases unmatched to any gene: 17. CDR3: CASRIYRSDRVENIQYF. The CDR3 DNA reads as TGTGCCAGCAGAATATATAGATCGGACAGGGTCGAGAACATTCAGTACTTC.

The V gene is TRBV19, the J gene TRBJ2-1; TRBD2 is a possible D gene (5 bases). The germline gives CDR1 LNHDA, CDR2 SQIVND (reference sequence). The CDR3 is made up of 16 amino acids. V was trimmed by 4 bases and J by 0 bases, leaving 13 bases between them. Written as DNA, the CDR3 is TGTGCCAGTAGTACTCCGGGGAGAAGCTCCTACAATGAGCAGTTCTTC. This sequence encodes CASSTPGRSSYNEQFF.

In its sample, this clone was seen once. The chain joins TRBV5-4 to TRBJ2-5, with TRBD2 matching 12 bases. With V trimmed by 4 bases and J by 2 bases, 3 bases remained unmatched. CDR1 SGHNT and CDR2 YYREEE come from the germline V gene (reference sequence). The CDR3 sequence is 15 residues long. The CDR3 protein is CASSLGLAGQETQYF. The CDR3 nucleotides read TGTGCCAGCAGCCTCGGACTAGCGGGGCAAGAGACCCAGTACTTC.

The V gene is TRBV5-4, the J gene TRBJ2-5; TRBD1 matches 8 bases. V lost 0 bases, J lost 5 bases, and 9 bases stayed unmatched. Germline loops: CDR1 SGHNT, CDR2 YYREEE (reference sequence). The CDR3 covers 16 residues. CDR3 residues: CASSLVPRGRAETQYF. The CDR3 DNA reads as TGTGCCAGCAGCTTGGTGCCCAGGGGGCGTGCGGAGACCCAGTACTTC. Drawing the rest from reference TRBV5-4 and TRBJ2-5, the complete variable domain is ETGVTQSPTHLIKTRGQQVTLRCSSQSGHNTVSWYQQALGQGPQFIFQYYREEENGRGNFPPRFSGLQFPNYSSELNVNALELDDSALYLCASSLVPRGRAETQYFGPGTRLLVL.

This chain links TRBV7-9 with TRBJ1-3, with TRBD1 matching over 7 bases. The CDR3 is 17 residues long. CDR1 SEHNR and CDR2 FQNEAQ come from the germline V gene (reference sequence). V shed 5 bases, J shed 0 bases, and the junction held 10 bases outside the gene matches. This CDR3 is CASSPHPGQTSGNTIYF. The CDR3 DNA follows: TGTGCCAGCAGCCCTCATCCGGGACAGACCTCTGGAAACACCATATATTTT.

This clone is medium-sized in the sample. CDR3 loop: CASSATSGGTDTQYF. CDR3 in DNA: TGTGCCAGCAGCGCAACCAGCGGGGGGACAGATACGCAGTATTTT. V usage is TRBV7-3 and J usage is TRBJ2-3; 9 bases fit TRBD2. CDR3 length equals 15 residues. Germline trimming cut 5 bases from V and 3 bases from J; bases unmatched to any gene: 6. CDR1 is SGHTA and CDR2 is FQGTGA in the germline V gene.

This clone showed up just once. The genes are TRBV6-1 and TRBJ2-7; a possible D gene is TRBD1 (6 bases). V was shortened by 6 bases and J by 2 bases, with 11 bases between the two germline ends. The CDR3 consists of 13 residues. CDR1 and CDR2 (germline): MNHNS, SASEGT. DNA for the CDR3: TGTGCCAGCAGCCGGGACATCGCCTACGAGCAGTACTTC. Translation: CASSRDIAYEQYF.

A few counts support this clone. This sequence joins TRBV7-9 and TRBJ2-5; a possible D gene is TRBD2 (6 bases). Between the trimmed V and J ends, which lost 5 bases and 7 bases, there was a span of 17 bases. This CDR3 has 14 amino acids. The germline V gene has CDR1 SEHNR and CDR2 FQNEAQ (reference sequence). Here the CDR3 DNA reads TGTGCCAGCAGCCGAGAGGAGGGGACGGGGACCCAGTACTTC. It codes for CASSREEGTGTQYF. The whole variable domain, filled in from reference TRBV7-9 and TRBJ2-5, reads DTGVSQNPRHKITKRGQNVTFRCDPISEHNRLYWYRQTLGQGPEFLTYFQNEAQLEKSRLLSDRFSAERPKGSFSTLEIQRTEQGDSAMYLCASSREEGTGTQYFGPGTRLLVL.

V gene TRBV7-8 combines with J gene TRBJ2-5, with D possibly matching TRBD2 (6 bases). The DNA matches TRBJ2-7 better at its end, which makes the J call doubtful. CDR1 is SGHVS and CDR2 is FQNEAQ in the germline V gene. This CDR3 has 15 amino acids. CDR3 loop: CASSKNRDWAYEQYF. CDR3 DNA sequence: TGTGCCAGCAGTAAAAACCGGGACTGGGCCTACGAGCAGTACTTC.

The rearrangement uses TRBV2 and TRBJ2-2; 15 bases are shared with TRBD2. There are 20 residues in the CDR3. V trimming: 7 bases; J trimming: 4 bases; junction bases outside the gene matches: 16. CDR1 is SNHLY and CDR2 is FYNNEI in the germline V gene. CDR3 protein: CASILTGTSGGKIFTGELFF. CDR3 DNA: TGTGCCAGCATTTTAACAGGGACTAGCGGGGGGAAGATTTTCACCGGGGAGCTGTTTTTT.

The rearrangement joins TRBV2 to TRBJ2-7; D may be TRBD1 (6 bases). Trimming left V 6 bases short and J 0 bases short, with 15 bases between. The CDR3 covers 15 residues. The germline gives CDR1 SNHLY, CDR2 FYNNEI. In DNA form, the CDR3 reads TGTGCCAGCAGGCGACAGGTCCTTAGCTCCTACGAGCAGTACTTC. Translating it yields CASRRQVLSSYEQYF.

The V gene is TRBV5-5, the J gene TRBJ1-6; D is unresolved. With 4 bases removed from V and 10 bases from J, the gap between germline ends came to 18 bases. Per germline, CDR1 SGHKS and CDR2 YYEKEE (reference sequence). The CDR3 loop spans 15 amino acids. The CDR3 nucleotides read TGTGCCAGCAGCCCCTTGTCGGGTCAAGACTCACCCCTCCACTTT. Amino acids: CASSPLSGQDSPLHF.

This sequence joins TRBV28 and TRBJ2-7; 9 nucleotides agree with TRBD1. Trimming cost V 6 bases and J 5 bases; bases outside gene matches: 5. The V gene's germline CDR1 is MDHEN and CDR2 SYDVKM. The CDR3 sequence is 13 residues long. The CDR3 here is CASSRQGVNEQYF. The CDR3 bases are TGTGCCAGCAGCCGACAGGGGGTCAACGAGCAGTACTTC.

The chain joins TRBV7-2 to TRBJ2-7, with TRBD2 identical over 9 bases. Germline V gene lookup returns CDR1 SGHTA and CDR2 FQGNSA. The CDR3 contains 18 residues. V trimming: 0 bases; J trimming: 0 bases; junction bases outside the gene matches: 9. The CDR3 loop is CASSLASASGIISYEQYF. CDR3 coding DNA: TGTGCCAGCAGCTTAGCGTCGGCTAGCGGGATTATCTCCTACGAGCAGTACTTC.